Each of the 5 T cell receptor beta chains below was sequenced from the same sample in a study of blood T cell repertoires in COVID-19. Method: immunoSEQ multiplex PCR; TCRdb's copy keeps in-frame clones and lacks some. Of under 110,000 clones listed, over 80% were seen once; the top ten hold roughly 17%. The sample consisted of peripheral blood. These receptors all stem from a man aged 50 to 60 with acute or convalescent COVID-19.

V gene TRBV9 combines with J gene TRBJ2-2; 9 bases fit TRBD1. V shed 2 bases, J shed 3 bases, and the junction held 2 bases outside the gene matches. This CDR3 is 15 amino acids long. CDR1 is SGDLS and CDR2 is YYNGEE in the germline V gene. The CDR3 DNA reads as TGTGCCAGCAGCGTGACAGGGGGAGACACCGGGGAGCTGTTTTTT. This translates into CASSVTGGDTGELFF.

This rearrangement joins TRBV5-1 to TRBJ1-1, with no clear D. Germline CDR1 and CDR2: SGHRS and YFSETQ. V was trimmed by 0 bases and J by 6 bases, leaving 9 bases between them. The CDR3 runs 13 residues. The CDR3 region has the DNA TGCGCCAGCAGCTTGGGAGGGTTGCCTGAAGCTTTCTTT. Its protein product is CASSLGGLPEAFF.

The chain recombines TRBV11-3 with TRBJ1-2; 12 bases are shared with TRBD1. V lost 5 bases to trimming and J lost 7 bases; unmatched junction nucleotides: 8. Germline values: CDR1 SGHNT, CDR2 YENEEA. This CDR3 contains 15 residues. As DNA, the CDR3 is TGTGCCAGCAGCCCGGGGGGGACAGGGGGCTTTGGCTACACCTTC. Its translation is CASSPGGTGGFGYTF.

This chain connects TRBV6-5 to TRBJ2-7; TRBD1 aligns across 9 bases. Germline CDR1 is MNHEY and CDR2 is SVGAGI. The CDR3 consists of 15 residues. V shed 6 bases and J 3 bases; nucleotides not matched to a gene: 9. CDR3 residues: CASRTTRDRVYEQYF. The CDR3 DNA reads as TGTGCCAGCAGGACTACCCGGGACAGGGTCTACGAGCAGTACTTC.

The rearrangement links TRBV5-8 to TRBJ2-3; no definite D call. The CDR3 covers 13 residues. Looked up from germline, CDR1 is SGHTS and CDR2 is YDEGEE. Trimming left V 5 bases short and J 1 base short, with 8 bases between. Written as DNA, the CDR3 is TGTGCCAGCAGGAACCGCGGCACAGATACGCAGTATTTT. It encodes CASRNRGTDTQYF.